This T cell receptor (beta chain) was profiled in a study of T cell repertoires in ileal Crohn's disease (dated by TCRdb to the late 2010s). A note on the overall study: The median duration of disease was roughly 7.6 years, and at the time of surgery approximately 34% of patients were active smokers. Every patient underwent surgery because of a complication, which was stricturing disease in roughly 61% and penetrating disease in about 40%. Postoperative therapy was given to about half of the patients, with thiopurines administered to approximately twelve patients and anti-TNF agents administered to approximately 20 patients. M6 samples were neoterminal ileum biopsies taken at postoperative colonoscopy. TCR repertoire analysis was done in some 60 Crohn's disease patients from a prospective multicentre cohort. The study was conducted in parallel with a multicentre cohort built to find predictors of early endoscopic recurrence after ileocolonic resection. Endoscopic postoperative recurrence was defined as a Rutgeerts score above i0. The study sequenced 171 mucosal samples from around 60 patients, taken at several locations on the surgical specimen and at postoperative endoscopy.

V was cut back by 4 bases and J by 4 bases, leaving a gap of 7 bases between them. CDR1 and CDR2 are read off the germline V gene as MNHEY and SVGAGI. The CDR3 sequence holds 12 residues, the cysteine and phenylalanine included. The retained sequence is limited to the CDR3, 36 bases, with the frame set at the first base. Results the study describes overall, beyond this receptor: Only a subgroup of patients, of unstated size, had mucosal CD4 and CD8 T cells sorted and sequenced. Compared with CD4 T cells, sorted CD8 T cells contained more high-frequency clones, which suggests that the mucosal expansions were mostly CD8. Higher high-frequency clone percentages at surgery were associated with endoscopic recurrence; all patients with clonality above 26.8% (18/57) had recurrence. Within the first year after surgery, the timing of postoperative endoscopy varied, and the median delay was around seven months. A significantly higher proportion of clonal expansions was observed in active smokers at surgery than in non-smokers (roughly 27% vs 19%, p=0.02).

Around 0.45 micrograms of biopsy DNA per sample were submitted for commercial TCRB immunosequencing. CDR3 regions were amplified from genomic DNA by Adaptive Biotechnology using a two-step, amplification bias-controlled multiplex PCR. In the first PCR, primers covered every V and J gene segment, and in the second PCR, barcodes and Illumina adapters were added. An Illumina instrument was used to sequence the CDR3 libraries. As for the authors' bioinformatics: The analysis used both the pipelines supplied by the vendor and custom analysis of the raw data in R/Bioconductor with R version 3.3.0. Clonality, ranging from 0 to 1, was calculated as the inverse of the normalised Shannon entropy of all productive clones. High-frequency clones were defined as the share of the repertoire occupied by the top 100 clones, with only clones passing a 95% confidence test being retained. Repertoire diversity was measured with the Simpson index, and overlap between samples was measured with the Morisita-Horn index. What TCRdb holds here is the immuneACCESS table cut down to in-frame rearrangements. Part of the clones is not present; checked against another copy, under half of the missing clones reflect an unresolved V gene, and the others are unexplained. Clonal size and the V and J genes are those of that table, whereas D and trimming came from the DNA. Across this sample there are about 2,200 clones, with 55% to 65% seen only once. Approximately 10% of the sample is held by the ten biggest clonotypes.

The time point tag for this specimen amounts to: neoterminal ileum biopsy at postoperative endoscopy, about 6 months after surgery. Eligible patients were adults with ileal or ileocolonic Crohn's disease who had an indication for ileocolonic resection. Whole ileal mucosal biopsies were kept frozen at -80 degrees C prior to DNA extraction. Genomic DNA was extracted from frozen whole biopsies with a TRizol-based method and quantified on a NanoDrop 2000 spectrophotometer. To note about this clone: No antigen is known for it. Base qualities were left out, and no much larger clone turns up one base away.

The chain joins TRBV6-5 to TRBJ2-5, with the D gene uncertain. The clonotype originates from an adult with Crohn's disease. The sample comprised ileal tissue. The DNA reads TGTGCCAGCAGTTTAGCTGGAGAGACCCAGTACTTC. Its coded protein is CASSLAGETQYF.